A single sample gave rise to the 16 T cell receptor beta chains below, sequenced in a study of T cells in Graves' hyperthyroidism and ophthalmopathy. Amplified TCR beta CDR3 regions came from RNA transcripts. Using the HTBI primer set, a first-round RT-PCR was run on the TCR CDR3. TCRdb itself ran the multiplex PCR reads through MiXCR, one entry per CDR3 protein. The table has 250,000 to 300,000 distinct CDR3 sequences, roughly 14% seen once. Sequencing was carried out using blood. The source is a woman in her twenties or thirties with Graves' hyperthyroidism that later progressed to Graves' ophthalmopathy.

This clonotype was seen only a few times. At one end the junction does not follow the germline gene, possibly because of a read error. The chain employs TRBV12-3 or TRBV12-4 and TRBJ2-1; D not resolved. The CDR3 loop spans 13 amino acids. The CDR3 here is CASSFRSYDEQFF. The CDR3 DNA follows: TGTGCCAGCAGTTTTAGGTCCTACGATGAGCAGTTCTTC.

In its sample, this clonotype was seen a few times. The chain uses TRBV6-1 and TRBJ2-5, with D unclear. The CDR3 totals 14 residues. V lost 5 bases, J lost 5 bases, and 15 bases lay in between. The V gene's germline CDR1 is MNHNS and CDR2 SASEGT. The CDR3 sequence is CASSRWTERETQYF. The CDR3 region has the DNA TGTGCCAGCAGTAGATGGACGGAGAGGGAGACCCAGTACTTC.

The chain joins TRBV3-1 to TRBJ2-4; D ambiguous. The germline gives CDR1 LGHDT, CDR2 YNNKEL (reference sequence). CDR3 length equals 14 residues. V was pared by 4 bases and J by 7 bases, with 14 bases between. CDR3 sequence reads: CASSPRWSSNIQYF. CDR3 DNA: TGTGCCAGCAGCCCGAGATGGAGTTCGAACATTCAGTACTTC. The complete variable domain, with remaining parts taken from reference TRBV3-1 and TRBJ2-4, reads DTAVSQTPKYLVTQMGNDKSIKCEQNLGHDTMYWYKQDSKKFLKIMFSYNNKELIINETVPNRFSPKSPDKAHLNLHINSLELGDSAVYFCASSPRWSSNIQYFGAGTRLSVL.

This clonotype was seen ten or more times. J is TRBJ1-6 and V is TRBV7-9; 11 nucleotides match TRBD1. Losses at the gene ends were 5 bases for V and 8 bases for J; bases not matched to a gene: 11. Germline CDR1 reads SEHNR; CDR2 reads FQNEAQ (reference sequence). This CDR3 comprises 17 residues. Here the CDR3 reads CASSPTGTGGVDSPLHF. The CDR3 region has the DNA TGTGCCAGCAGCCCAACCGGGACAGGGGGTGTCGATTCACCCCTCCACTTT.

This chain connects TRBV19 to TRBJ2-7; perhaps TRBD1 as D (5 bases). The germline gives CDR1 LNHDA, CDR2 SQIVND (reference sequence). This CDR3 has 14 residues. Trimming stripped 3 bases from V and 3 bases from J, with 12 bases between. The DNA for the CDR3 is TGTGCCAGTAGTATTCGAGACAGCCTCTACGAGCAGTACTTC. It yields the protein CASSIRDSLYEQYF. Full variable domain (outside the CDR3, taken from reference TRBV19 and TRBJ2-7): DGGITQSPKYLFRKEGQNVTLSCEQNLNHDAMYWYRQDPGQGLRLIYYSQIVNDFQKGDIAEGYSVSREKKESFPLTVTSAQKNPTAFYLCASSIRDSLYEQYFGPGTRLTVT.

This clonotype was observed at least ten times. V and J are TRBV10-3 and TRBJ2-5; D might be TRBD1 or TRBD2, each matching 5 bases. CDR1 and CDR2 (germline): ENHRY, SYGVKD. Trimming took off 3 bases at V and 2 bases at J, with 13 bases between the two ends. This CDR3 has 15 amino acids. Written as DNA, the CDR3 is TGTGCCATCAGTGACCGGGACGGAATTCAAGAGACCCAGTACTTC. Residues: CAISDRDGIQETQYF.

This clonotype appeared many times. The V gene is TRBV28, the J gene TRBJ2-3; D is unclear. Looked up from germline, CDR1 is MDHEN and CDR2 is SYDVKM. This CDR3 contains 12 residues. V lost 7 bases to trimming and J lost 6 bases, with 11 bases between them. The CDR3 DNA is TGTGCCAGCAACCTCAGTTCGGATACGCAGTATTTT. Residues: CASNLSSDTQYF.

J is TRBJ2-7 and V is TRBV20-1; 9 bases match TRBD1. This CDR3 has 14 residues. V was clipped by 6 bases and J by 7 bases; unmatched bases: 13. Germline V gene data show CDR1 as DFQATT and CDR2 as SNEGSKA (reference sequence). CDR3 region: CSAYRGQGIGEQYF. The DNA for the CDR3 is TGCAGTGCCTATAGGGGACAGGGCATAGGGGAGCAGTACTTC.

This clonotype was recorded many times. The DNA of the CDR3 is TGTGCCAGCAGCGCCGACAGATACACTGAAGCTTTCTTT. Translated: CASSADRYTEAFF. V and J are TRBV9 and TRBJ1-1; possible D gene TRBD1, 5 bases. V lost 3 bases and J lost 3, with 9 bases in between. CDR1 SGDLS and CDR2 YYNGEE come from the germline V gene. This CDR3 spans 13 amino acids.

The sample holds many counts of this clonotype. The chain couples TRBV11-2 to TRBJ1-2; perhaps TRBD1 as D (5 bases). CDR1 is SGHAT, CDR2 FQNNGV, per germline. Trimming removed 1 base from V and 0 bases from J, with 12 bases in between. The CDR3 length is 16 residues. The CDR3 sequence is CASSLGQGAANYGYTF. The CDR3 region has the DNA TGTGCCAGCAGCTTAGGTCAGGGCGCAGCTAACTATGGCTACACCTTC.

The V gene is TRBV25-1, the J gene TRBJ2-2, with 9 bases aligning to TRBD2. Germline V gene lookup returns CDR1 MGHDK and CDR2 SYGVNS. The junction had 8 bases not matched to a gene; V was cut back by 4 bases and J by 5 bases. The CDR3 loop spans 16 amino acids. CDR3 region: CASSVGASGMTGELFF. The DNA of the CDR3 is TGTGCCAGCAGTGTGGGGGCTAGCGGGATGACCGGGGAGCTGTTTTTT.

This clonotype was recorded a few times. The CDR3 here is CASSSETRDIVGNEQFF. Here the CDR3 DNA reads TGTGCCAGCAGCAGCGAGACTCGGGATATAGTAGGCAATGAGCAGTTCTTC. This rearrangement joins TRBV6-2 or TRBV6-3 to TRBJ2-1; D might be TRBD2 (5 bases). The CDR3 is 17 amino acids. V was clipped by 6 bases and J by 6 bases, with 24 bases between them. Germline CDR1 reads MNHEY; CDR2 reads SVGEGT.

The chain uses TRBV7-2 and TRBJ2-3; the D gene could be TRBD1 or TRBD2 (6 bases each). V shed 10 bases and J shed 4 bases, with 12 bases lying between them. Per the germline V gene, CDR1 is SGHTA and CDR2 is FQGNSA. CDR3 length: 12 residues. The DNA for the CDR3 is TGTGCCACCCAGGAGGGGGCAGATACGCAGTATTTT. Protein product: CATQEGADTQYF.

This clonotype was counted only a few times. The chain combines TRBV27 with TRBJ2-7; a possible D gene is TRBD1 (5 bases). Germline V lookup: CDR1 MNHEY, CDR2 SMNVEV (reference sequence). The CDR3 spans 13 residues. Trimming cost V 6 bases and J 0 bases, with 9 bases left between them. CDR3 in amino acids: CASRLQGSYEQYF. In nucleotides, the CDR3 is TGTGCCAGCAGGTTGCAGGGCTCCTACGAGCAGTACTTC.

In its sample, this clonotype was seen many times. V and J are TRBV4-2 and TRBJ1-2; 10 nucleotides match TRBD1. The junction had 6 bases not matched to a gene; V was cut back by 4 bases and J by 7 bases. The germline V gene encodes CDR1 LGHNA and CDR2 YNFKEQ. The CDR3 runs to 14 residues. DNA for the CDR3: TGTGCCAGCAGCCCCGGGACAGGGGATCGTGGCTACACCTTC. Protein sequence: CASSPGTGDRGYTF.

The chain is built from TRBV29-1 and TRBJ2-3; D not resolved. The length of the CDR3 is 10 residues. Trimming pared 0 bases from V and 5 bases from J, leaving 0 bases between. Germline V gene sequence: CDR1 SQVTM, CDR2 ANQGSEA. In nucleotides, the CDR3 is TGCAGCGTTGAAGAAGATACGCAGTATTTT. Translated: CSVEEDTQYF.